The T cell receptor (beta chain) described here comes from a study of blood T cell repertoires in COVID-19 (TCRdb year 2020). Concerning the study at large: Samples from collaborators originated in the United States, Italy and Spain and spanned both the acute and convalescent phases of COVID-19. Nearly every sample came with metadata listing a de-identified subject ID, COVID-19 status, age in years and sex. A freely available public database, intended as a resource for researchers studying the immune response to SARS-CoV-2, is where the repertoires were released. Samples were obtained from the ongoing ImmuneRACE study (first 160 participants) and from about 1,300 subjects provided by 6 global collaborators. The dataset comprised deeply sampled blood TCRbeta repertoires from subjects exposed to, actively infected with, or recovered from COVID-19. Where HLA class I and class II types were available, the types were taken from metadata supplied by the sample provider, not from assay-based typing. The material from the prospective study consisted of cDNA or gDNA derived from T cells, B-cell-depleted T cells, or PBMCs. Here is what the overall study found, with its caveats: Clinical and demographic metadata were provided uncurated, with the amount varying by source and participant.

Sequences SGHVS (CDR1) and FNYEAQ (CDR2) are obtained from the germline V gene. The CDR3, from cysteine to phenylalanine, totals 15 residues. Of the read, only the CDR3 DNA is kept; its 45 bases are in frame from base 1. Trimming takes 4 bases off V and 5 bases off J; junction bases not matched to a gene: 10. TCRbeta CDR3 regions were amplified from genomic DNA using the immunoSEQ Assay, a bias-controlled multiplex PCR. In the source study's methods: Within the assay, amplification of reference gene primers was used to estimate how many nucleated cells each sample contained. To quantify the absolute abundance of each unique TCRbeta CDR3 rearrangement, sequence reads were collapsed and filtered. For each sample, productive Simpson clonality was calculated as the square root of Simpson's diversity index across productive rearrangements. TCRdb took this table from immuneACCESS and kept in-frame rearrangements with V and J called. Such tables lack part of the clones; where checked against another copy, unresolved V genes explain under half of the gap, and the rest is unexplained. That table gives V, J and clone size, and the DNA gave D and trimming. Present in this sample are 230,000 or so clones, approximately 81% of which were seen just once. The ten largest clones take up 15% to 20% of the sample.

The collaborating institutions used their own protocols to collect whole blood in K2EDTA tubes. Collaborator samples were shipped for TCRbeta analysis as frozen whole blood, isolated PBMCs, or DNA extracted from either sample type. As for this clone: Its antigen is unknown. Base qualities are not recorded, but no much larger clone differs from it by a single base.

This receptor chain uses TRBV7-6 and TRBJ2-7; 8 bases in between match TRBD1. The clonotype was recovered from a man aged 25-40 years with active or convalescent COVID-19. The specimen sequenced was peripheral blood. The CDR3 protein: CASSSGDRLFNEQYF. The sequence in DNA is TGTGCCAGCAGCTCCGGGGACAGGCTATTTAACGAGCAGTACTTC.